The 29 T cell receptor beta chains given below trace back to one sample, sequenced in a study of blood T cell repertoires in COVID-19 (dated by TCRdb to the early 2020s). Library construction relied on the immunoSEQ multiplex PCR assay. TCRdb limited this immuneACCESS table to in-frame rearrangements with V and J called. A share of clones is missing; checked studies link under half to unresolved V genes, and the rest is unexplained. The sample data list approximately 120,000 clones, and around four fifths of these were observed just once. The ten largest clones take up 13% of the sample. The sequenced material came from peripheral blood. Every receptor here comes from a human donor in a cohort sampled during active COVID-19.

This chain uses TRBV30 with TRBJ1-6; a possible D gene is TRBD1 (6 bases). V gave up 1 base and J gave up 10 bases, with 14 bases separating them. Germline loops: CDR1 GTSNPN, CDR2 SVGIG (reference sequence). The CDR3 runs to 14 residues. In DNA form, the CDR3 reads TGTGCCTGGAGTGGGGACATTCGGGGCTCACCCCTCCACTTT. Translated, it gives CAWSGDIRGSPLHF.

The V call is TRBV3-1 (or the pseudogene TRBV3-2), the J call TRBJ2-3, with 7 nucleotides matching TRBD1. With 0 bases clipped from V and 10 bases from J, the junction kept 10 bases outside the gene matches. This CDR3 has 15 amino acids. Germline V gene lookup returns CDR1 LGHDT and CDR2 YNNKEL (reference sequence). This CDR3 is CASSQDRSEGAAQYF. The CDR3, as DNA: TGTGCCAGCAGCCAAGATAGATCCGAGGGGGCAGCGCAGTATTTT.

The chain carries TRBV4-1 and TRBJ1-4; no clear D. The CDR3 runs 15 residues. V dropped 4 bases and J dropped 0 bases, with 9 bases sitting between them. Per germline, CDR1 MGHRA and CDR2 YSYEKL. CDR3 coding DNA: TGCGCCAGCAGCCTAGTACTCCCAACTAATGAAAAACTGTTTTTT. It translates to CASSLVLPTNEKLFF.

The chain has TRBV29-1 and TRBJ1-2, with D maybe TRBD1 (5 bases). Germline CDR1 is SQVTM and CDR2 is ANQGSEA. The CDR3 length is 12 residues. With 4 bases removed from V and 10 bases from J, the gap between germline ends came to 16 bases. The CDR3 spells CSVVAGRGDYTF. The CDR3 nucleotides read TGCAGCGTTGTGGCGGGAAGGGGAGACTACACCTTC.

V and J are TRBV5-4 and TRBJ2-2; D might be TRBD1 (6 bases). CDR1 is SGHNT and CDR2 is YYREEE in the germline V gene (reference sequence). With 0 bases removed from V and 7 bases from J, the gap between germline ends came to 19 bases. The CDR3 has 17 residues. As DNA, the CDR3 is TGTGCCAGCAGCTTGGCCAAGACAGGACGGCAGGGCGGGGAGCTGTTTTTT. This gives the protein CASSLAKTGRQGGELFF.

The V call is TRBV27, the J call TRBJ2-1, with TRBD2 matching over 12 bases. The CDR3 loop spans 16 amino acids. Per germline, CDR1 MNHEY and CDR2 SMNVEV (reference sequence). V gave up 3 bases and J gave up 4 bases; unmatched junction bases: 4. The CDR3 DNA sequence: TGTGCCAGCAGTTTTTTGACTAGCGGGGGTTACAATGAGCAGTTCTTC. Translating it yields CASSFLTSGGYNEQFF.

The chain combines TRBV7-3 with TRBJ2-3, with 8 positions matching TRBD2. Trimming at V came to 5 bases and at J to 1 base, leaving 17 bases not matched to a gene. There are 19 residues in the CDR3. The germline CDR1 and CDR2 sequences are SGHTA and FQGTGA. The CDR3 nucleotides are TGTGCCAGCAGCCTACTCCCGCGGGGGGTGCCCGGACGCACAGATACGCAGTATTTT. Its protein is CASSLLPRGVPGRTDTQYF.

V and J are TRBV7-9 and TRBJ1-1, with TRBD1 matching 7 bases. The CDR3 contains 15 residues. Per the germline V gene, CDR1 is SEHNR and CDR2 is FQNEAQ (reference sequence). The J segment lost 0 bases and the V segment lost 5 bases, leaving 6 bases of the junction unmatched. The CDR3 coding sequence is TGTGCCAGCAGCACTGACAGGGCTGTGAACACTGAAGCTTTCTTT. Protein sequence: CASSTDRAVNTEAFF.

The V call is TRBV9, the J call TRBJ2-1; TRBD2 is a possible D gene (6 bases). Germline V gene lookup returns CDR1 SGDLS and CDR2 YYNGEE. The germline V and J ends were trimmed by 0 bases and 10 bases, with 17 bases remaining between them. This CDR3 has 15 residues. The CDR3 protein is CASSVEGLPREEQFF. CDR3 nucleotides: TGTGCCAGCAGCGTAGAGGGACTCCCCCGGGAGGAGCAGTTCTTC.

The CDR3 DNA sequence: TGCGCCAGCAGCTTGGACGGGACAGGGATCTACGAGCAGTACTTC. This sequence encodes CASSLDGTGIYEQYF. This chain links TRBV5-1 with TRBJ2-7; TRBD1 matches 9 bases. The germline CDR1 and CDR2 sequences are SGHRS and YFSETQ. This CDR3 comprises 15 residues. J was trimmed by 3 bases and V by 0 bases; bases with no gene match: 4. Complete variable domain (other parts from reference TRBV5-1 and TRBJ2-7): KAGVTQTPRYLIKTRGQQVTLSCSPISGHRSVSWYQQTPGQGLQFLFEYFSETQRNKGNFPGRFSGRQFSNSRSEMNVSTLELGDSALYLCASSLDGTGIYEQYFGPGTRLTVT.

The rearrangement joins TRBV7-2 to TRBJ2-7, with 8 bases matching TRBD1. The trim removed 5 bases at V and 2 bases at J, leaving 8 bases unmatched. Germline loops: CDR1 SGHTA, CDR2 FQGNSA. The CDR3 has 15 residues. The CDR3 bases are TGTGCCAGCAGCAAACCGGGACAGGCCCCCTACGAGCAGTACTTC. This translates into CASSKPGQAPYEQYF. Looking up the rest from reference TRBV7-2 and TRBJ2-7 gives the full variable domain: GAGVSQSPSNKVTEKGKDVELRCDPISGHTALYWYRQSLGQGLEFLIYFQGNSAPDKSGLPSDRFSAERTGGSVSTLTIQRTQQEDSAVYLCASSKPGQAPYEQYFGPGTRLTVT.

In its sample, this clone was seen once. Written as DNA, the CDR3 is TGTGCCAGCAGCCGAGGACAGGGTCATGAAAAACTGTTTTTT. Translation: CASSRGQGHEKLFF. The J gene is TRBJ1-4, the V gene TRBV13, with 8 bases that match TRBD1. The V segment lost 5 bases and the J segment 6 bases; nucleotides outside the gene matches: 5. This CDR3 has 14 amino acids. CDR1 PRHDT and CDR2 FYEKMQ come from the germline V gene (reference sequence).

J is TRBJ1-1 and V is TRBV9; 10 bases map to TRBD1. Per the germline V gene, CDR1 is SGDLS and CDR2 is YYNGEE. V lost 3 bases and J lost 4; bases outside the gene matches: 9. The CDR3 covers 16 residues. The CDR3 reads CASSGRQGAASTEAFF. Here the CDR3 DNA reads TGTGCCAGCAGCGGCAGACAGGGGGCGGCTTCCACTGAAGCTTTCTTT.

The V and J genes are TRBV19 and TRBJ2-2; possible D gene TRBD2, 6 bases. CDR1 is LNHDA and CDR2 is SQIVND in the germline V gene (reference sequence). Deletions cut 3 bases from V and 1 base from J, with 18 bases between. The CDR3 sequence is 18 residues long. In nucleotides, the CDR3 is TGTGCCAGTAGTATCCGGCTTTGGGGGGTAGGGAACACCGGGGAGCTGTTTTTT. This sequence encodes CASSIRLWGVGNTGELFF. Full variable domain (rest looked up from reference TRBV19 and TRBJ2-2): DGGITQSPKYLFRKEGQNVTLSCEQNLNHDAMYWYRQDPGQGLRLIYYSQIVNDFQKGDIAEGYSVSREKKESFPLTVTSAQKNPTAFYLCASSIRLWGVGNTGELFFGEGSRLTVL.

The chain carries TRBV10-3 and TRBJ1-1; 9 bases fit TRBD1. This CDR3 contains 17 residues. From germline, CDR1 is ENHRY and CDR2 SYGVKD. V gave up 6 bases and J gave up 5 bases; unmatched junction bases: 16. The CDR3 loop is CAISHALTGGDRTEAFF. For the CDR3, the DNA is TGTGCCATCAGCCACGCCCTGACAGGGGGAGATCGGACTGAAGCTTTCTTT.

The chain recombines TRBV21-1 with TRBJ1-2; TRBD1 was called by the table and not checked on the DNA. TRBV21-1 is a listed pseudogene. The CDR3 consists of 14 residues. This chain's CDR3 is CASSSRDRVDGYTF. CDR3 bases: TGTGCCAGCAGCTCCCGGGACAGGGTAGATGGCTACACCTTC.

This clone has a handful of counts. The chain couples TRBV18 to TRBJ1-1, with 7 nucleotides matching TRBD1. The V segment lost 3 bases and the J segment 1 base; nucleotides outside the gene matches: 2. CDR1 and CDR2 from the germline V gene are KGHSH and LQKENI. The CDR3 consists of 14 residues. In DNA, the CDR3 is TGTGCCAGCTCACCGGGACAGACGAACACTGAAGCTTTCTTT. As protein: CASSPGQTNTEAFF.

The chain recombines TRBV19 with TRBJ2-3; 8 bases are shared with TRBD1. Germline assignment: CDR1 LNHDA and CDR2 SQIVND (reference sequence). The CDR3 has 14 amino acids. CDR3 sequence (DNA): TGTGCTATCCGGGACCAGGGGGCAGCAGATACGCAGTATTTT. Protein product: CAIRDQGAADTQYF.

The chain couples TRBV9 to TRBJ1-3; D is unresolved. V lost 0 bases and J lost 6, with 10 bases in between. Per germline, CDR1 SGDLS and CDR2 YYNGEE. There are 14 residues in the CDR3. DNA for the CDR3: TGTGCCAGCAGCGTAGGCCAGGCCGCAAACACCATATATTTT. This codes for CASSVGQAANTIYF.

This sequence joins TRBV18 and TRBJ2-7; D unclear. The V and J ends lost 6 bases and 4 bases respectively, with 10 bases between them. The V gene's germline CDR1 is KGHSH and CDR2 LQKENI. There are 12 residues in the CDR3. The CDR3 nucleotides read TGTGCCAGCTCGTCAATCCGGTACGAGCAGTACTTC. The encoded protein is CASSSIRYEQYF.

V is TRBV12-5 and J is TRBJ1-5; 8 bases are shared with TRBD1. The trim removed 4 bases at V and 2 bases at J, leaving 10 bases unmatched. The V gene's germline CDR1 is LGHNT and CDR2 FRNRAP. This CDR3 spans 17 amino acids. CDR3 in amino acids: CASGWGTGGVGNQPQHF. The CDR3 DNA follows: TGTGCTAGTGGTTGGGGGACAGGTGGGGTCGGCAATCAGCCCCAGCATTTT.

This chain joins TRBV20-1 and TRBJ1-4, with 7 bases fitting TRBD1. From germline, CDR1 is DFQATT and CDR2 SNEGSKA (reference sequence). Unmatched junction bases numbered 12, after V lost 3 bases and J lost 8 bases. The CDR3 is 15 amino acids. CDR3 sequence reads: CSASPGGQGEEKLFF. The DNA for the CDR3 is TGCAGTGCTAGTCCCGGCGGGCAGGGGGAGGAAAAACTGTTTTTT.

The gene calls are TRBV7-6 and TRBJ1-2, with 11 bases identical to TRBD1. After removal of 5 bases from V and 7 bases from J, the junction contained 12 bases not matched to a gene. The CDR3 consists of 16 residues. CDR1 and CDR2 from the germline V gene are SGHVS and FNYEAQ. CDR3 nucleotide sequence: TGTGCCAGCAGCCTCGATCCCGGGACAGGGGGGGGTGGCTACACCTTC. As protein: CASSLDPGTGGGGYTF.

The V call is TRBV11-2, the J call TRBJ1-2, with TRBD1 matching over 9 bases. Trimming cost V 5 bases and J 6 bases; bases outside gene matches: 4. CDR3 size: 13 residues. Germline loops: CDR1 SGHAT, CDR2 FQNNGV. The CDR3 bases are TGTGCCAGCAGCCCACAGGGGGCGCATGGCTACACCTTC. Its translation: CASSPQGAHGYTF.

This chain joins TRBV7-9 and TRBJ1-6, with 10 nucleotides matching TRBD1. Per germline, CDR1 SEHNR and CDR2 FQNEAQ (reference sequence). V lost 5 bases to trimming and J lost 7 bases; unmatched junction nucleotides: 8. The CDR3 spans 16 residues. CDR3 amino acids: CASSPRTGGLNSPLHF. The CDR3 DNA follows: TGTGCCAGCAGCCCACGGACAGGGGGACTGAATTCACCCCTCCACTTT.

The chain couples TRBV10-1 to TRBJ2-1, with D possibly matching TRBD2 (6 bases). V shed 3 bases and J shed 6 bases, with 24 bases lying between them. There are 18 residues in the CDR3. Looked up from germline, CDR1 is WNHNN and CDR2 is SYGVQD (reference sequence). The CDR3 DNA sequence: TGCGCCAGCAGTGAATCGGGCCAGAGGGGACTGCGTTTCAATGAGCAGTTCTTC. Amino acid sequence: CASSESGQRGLRFNEQFF.

This chain links TRBV27 with TRBJ2-5; 9 nucleotides align to TRBD1. This CDR3 comprises 16 residues. Trimming cost V 6 bases and J 0 bases; bases outside gene matches: 8. Germline CDR1 and CDR2: MNHEY and SMNVEV (reference sequence). CDR3 sequence reads: CASSPDRGHHQETQYF. The CDR3 DNA is TGTGCCAGCAGCCCGGACAGGGGACACCACCAAGAGACCCAGTACTTC.

This clone was detected once. The CDR3 spells CASSGQGKIGYTF. The CDR3 coding sequence is TGTGCCAGCAGTGGACAGGGAAAGATTGGCTACACCTTC. The chain carries TRBV25-1 and TRBJ1-2, with 7 nucleotides matching TRBD1. Germline-derived CDR1 and CDR2 are MGHDK and SYGVNS. There are 13 residues in the CDR3. V dropped 4 bases and J dropped 7; count of bases not matched to a gene: 6.

This sequence joins TRBV11-2 and TRBJ1-2; no definite D call. Trimming pared 1 base from V and 0 bases from J, leaving 3 bases between. From germline, CDR1 is SGHAT and CDR2 FQNNGV. The CDR3 length is 13 residues. CDR3 sequence: CASSLAANYGYTF. CDR3 nucleotide sequence: TGTGCCAGCAGCTTAGCCGCTAACTATGGCTACACCTTC.